This TCR beta chain originates from a study of regulatory T cells in long-lasting Graves disease. Time point in this sample: newly diagnosed GD, antithyroid drugs for less than 3 months. PBMCs were the source of the RNA used for TCR sequencing. Arm-PCR of CDR3 regions and iRepertoire HTBI primers were used to build TCR beta libraries. MiXCR, run by TCRdb on the multiplex PCR reads, gives a single entry per CDR3 protein. Of more than 450,000 distinct CDR3 sequences listed, 16% are singletons. V lost 5 bases and J lost 6, with 17 bases in between. The length of the CDR3 is 14 residues. Germline CDR1 is MNHEY and CDR2 is SVGEGT. These data also featured in a second study, about T cells in Graves' hyperthyroidism and ophthalmopathy.

The sample here was peripheral blood mononuclear cells (PBMCs), taken at new diagnosis, from a patient treated with antithyroid drugs. V is TRBV6-2 or TRBV6-3 and J is TRBJ2-7; TRBD2 might be the D (6 bases). This sequence originates from a man aged 35-49 years with Graves disease. The CDR3 is CASSLASVRGEQYF. Here the CDR3 DNA reads TGTGCCAGCAGTCTCGCTAGCGTACGGGGCGAGCAGTACTTC.